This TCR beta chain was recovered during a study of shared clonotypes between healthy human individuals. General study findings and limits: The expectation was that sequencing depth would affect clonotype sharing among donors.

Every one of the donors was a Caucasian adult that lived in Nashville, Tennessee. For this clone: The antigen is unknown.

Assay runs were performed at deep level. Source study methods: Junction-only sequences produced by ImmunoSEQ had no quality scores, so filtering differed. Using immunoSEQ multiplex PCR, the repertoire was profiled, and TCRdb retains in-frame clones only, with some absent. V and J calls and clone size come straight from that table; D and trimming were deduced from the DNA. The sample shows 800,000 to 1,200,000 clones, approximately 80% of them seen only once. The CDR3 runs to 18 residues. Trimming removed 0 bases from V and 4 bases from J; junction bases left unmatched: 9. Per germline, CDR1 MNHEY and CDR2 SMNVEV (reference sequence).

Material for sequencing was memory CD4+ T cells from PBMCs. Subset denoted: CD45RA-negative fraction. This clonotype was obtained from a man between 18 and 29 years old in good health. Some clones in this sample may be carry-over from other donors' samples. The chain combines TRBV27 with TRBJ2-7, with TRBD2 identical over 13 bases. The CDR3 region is CASSLSVRTSGRRYEQYF. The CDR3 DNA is TGTGCCAGCAGTTTATCAGTCAGGACTAGCGGGAGACGATACGAGCAGTACTTC.